This T cell receptor (beta chain) is from a study of cytomegalovirus exposure and HLA in healthy donors (TCRdb year 2017). Study-wide context: According to an earlier analysis of several hundred of the donors, 200 million or so T cells yielded 117 million unique TCR beta sequences and 250 to 350 Gb of sequence data. About 310 gigabases of sequencing data and tens of millions of unique TCR sequences were included in an early release covering over 600 HLA-typed donors. Of the roughly 400 genotyped donors, 80% to 90% were placed in the genetic ancestry cluster associated with self-reported Caucasian donors. The study aimed to test whether signatures of past pathogen exposure could be identified by cataloging public T cell receptors. The study profiled the T cell repertoires of around 700 subjects by immunosequencing and related them to cytomegalovirus serostatus. A separate validation cohort of 100 to 150 different subjects was used in addition to the 666-subject first cohort. To predict cytomegalovirus infection status, the study brought together high-throughput TCR immunosequencing, statistical association of individual TCRs with disease status, and machine learning. A later analysis re-analyzed previously published TCR beta repertoires from several hundred donors and added high-resolution HLA genotyping to study TCR occurrence patterns. In the later analysis, no new phenotypic data were used to find candidate immune exposures; instead, reliance was placed on TCR beta sequences and their occurrence across donors. In an earlier analysis of a few hundred of the donors, high-throughput TCR beta sequencing was used to judge whether each TCR beta V gene segment behaved as functional or pseudogenic. Donor age, sex, ethnicity and CMV serostatus were collected together with the repertoire data. A later genetic analysis used genome-wide SNP genotypes for about 65% of the roughly 700 donors, treating that subset as a discovery cohort. All discovery cohort repertoires had been generated on a single sequencing platform. Both class I and class II loci were covered by HLA typing, at four-digit resolution. Typing coverage varied by locus: roughly 629-630 donors for A, B, C, DRB1 and DQB1; roughly 520 for DQA1; more than 600 for DPA1; some 470 for DPB1. Because of strong linkage in the cohort, four to six DR-DQ haplotypes were treated as single units for association and clustering. Across about 380 genotyped donors of the cohort, an average of about 240,000 unique TCR beta nucleotide sequences per donor were sequenced, and 15% to 20% of those sequences were non-productive.

About this clone: No cognate antigen has been identified for it.

The cohort comprised 666 healthy bone marrow donors. Cohort members were all nominally healthy when sampled, although unrecorded immune exposures were likely present. The donor tested CMV seronegative, placing the donor among the 350 to 400 seronegative members of the cohort. Every donor gave a peripheral blood sample, and the peripheral blood mononuclear cells from that sample were used for TCR beta sequencing. Genomic DNA extraction from the blood cell samples was performed with the Qiagen DNeasy Blood Extraction Kit. What the authors observed across the whole study: Several of the top co-occurrence clusters appeared to be linked to parvovirus B19, influenza, CMV and Epstein-Barr virus, according to a later analysis. The classifier was reported to diagnose cytomegalovirus status with high specificity and sensitivity in both the original cohort and the validation cohort. Some IMGT-functional V segments, including TRBV6-2 and TRBV6-3, could not be distinguished by the 87-base-pair reads and were therefore excluded. According to a later analysis, TCR association rates differed among HLA loci, with DRB1 alleles showing the most associated TCRs and HLA-C alleles showing the fewest. A few of the identified cytomegalovirus-associated TCR beta chains were confirmed in vitro to be specific for cytomegalovirus antigens. A cluster of highly shared sequence variants was judged likely to be a technical artifact of the sequencing pipeline. Most CMV-associated TCR beta chains appeared to be HLA-restricted in a later analysis, and the HLA associations seemed to be driven largely by CMV exposure. A later analysis found that HLA-associated TCR beta chains were more clonally expanded and had lower generation probabilities than equally common non-associated chains. It was suggested by the authors that the approach could potentially be generalized to other disease states and immunological phenotypes. Broadly in line with IMGT annotations, most TCR beta V segments showed up in productive rearrangements about 87% or about 30% of the time in an earlier analysis of 587 of the donors. Sequencing depth was assumed to be roughly uniform across donors in the presence/absence analyses, though that assumption may not hold. A further reported finding was that TCR beta sequences accurately predicted the HLA-A and HLA-B alleles for most subjects in the first cohort. Strong co-occurrence of HLA alleles, especially DR and DQ, made assigning TCR associations to individual alleles difficult. Linkage disequilibrium might explain the correlated functional status among segregating V segments, but an unknown experimental factor could not be ruled out. In the study, around 150 TCR beta chains were listed as associated with cytomegalovirus. For the cohort, immune exposure information was limited to CMV serostatus. In a later genetic analysis, a missense DCLRE1C variant was associated with V-gene and J-gene trimming of TCR beta chains, and the association was replicated in an independent cohort. In a later analysis, around 15,000 TCR beta sequences were associated with specific HLA alleles at a false discovery rate of 0.05. In this cohort, only TCR beta chains were sequenced, and detectable features were limited by the absence of alpha or paired-chain data. Because HLA typing was unavailable for some donors at each locus, only the typed subset was used in association tests. Most TCR sequences were observed very rarely across donors, whereas some public TCRs were present in many individuals. Because counts were too low, seventeen rarely observed V segments, including chromosome 9 orphons, were excluded from the earlier analysis of under 650 of the donors. Compared with the roughly 720-donor mean, donors in an Asian-associated ancestry cluster had fewer N-insertions in productive TCRs, according to a later genetic analysis.

The library relied on the immunoSEQ multiplex PCR assay. For the multiplex PCR, a mixture combining 60 forward primers for TCR Vbeta segments and 13 reverse primers for TCR Jbeta segments was used. The CDR3 region of rearranged TCR beta genes was amplified from genomic DNA with a multiplex PCR assay. The Illumina HiSeq System was used to sequence the amplified TCR beta libraries as 87-base-pair reads. Concerning the study's data processing: A later analysis counted about 82 million unique TCR beta chains across the approximately 700 repertoires, and roughly 10 million of these chains were shared by at least two donors. A nearest-neighbor algorithm error-corrected the raw reads and collapsed the reads into unique sequences, merging closely related sequences to remove PCR and sequencing errors. CDR3 sequences were aligned to IMGT reference sequences to assign V, D and J gene segments. For a sequence to be retained, at least a six-nucleotide match to both a V gene segment and a J gene segment was required. Rearrangements were called productive when the CDR3 lacked stop codons and stayed in frame with V and J; all others were non-productive. CDR3 was defined according to IMGT convention as the region running from the second conserved V-encoded cysteine to the conserved J-encoded phenylalanine. Sequences without an unambiguous match to a single V gene segment were excluded from the earlier analysis of a few hundred of the donors. In an earlier analysis of around 600 of the donors, V segments were called functional above 56.7% productive rearrangements and were called segregating when the between-donor standard deviation exceeded 5%. A statistical classification framework was built to diagnose cytomegalovirus status from the catalog of TCR beta chain sequences. In a later analysis, V and J genes were assigned by comparing TCR nucleotide sequences against IMGT/GENE-DB human TR gene sequences. The TCRdist pipeline was used in a later analysis to assign CDR3 sequences and most-parsimonious VDJ recombination scenarios. In a later analysis, every TCR beta chain was defined by the combination of its CDR3 amino acid sequence and its V-gene family, and reads without a unique V-gene family were dropped. In a later analysis, around 600 highly shared, low-generation-probability nucleotide sequences were removed to address suspected cross-contamination and a sequencing artifact. A later analysis calculated a clonal expansion index for each public chain from normalized within-repertoire ranks of inferred template counts. In a later analysis, generation probabilities were computed with a VDJ recombination model fitted to out-of-frame rearrangements, and the resulting probabilities were checked against IGoR. In a later analysis, hypergeometric tests were used to score TCR-TCR, TCR-HLA and TCR-CMV co-occurrence, with a repertoire-size bias correction applied to TCR pairs. False discovery rates were estimated in a later analysis by permuting HLA or CMV assignments 20 times. In a later analysis, co-occurring TCRs were grouped with DBSCAN, and TCRdist sequence similarity was added when clustering was performed within HLA-allele-positive subsets. Repertoires with fewer than 30,000 or more than 120,000 public chains were left out of co-occurrence clustering, as were a handful of repertoires with anomalous nucleotide sharing. The source is immuneACCESS, and TCRdb retained only in-frame sequences with V and J called. Part of the clones is not carried over; for the studies checked, unresolved V genes explain less than half of this, and the remainder is unexplained. V, J and clone size are those of that table, while D and trimming were read from the DNA. The sample's own table lists more than 45,000 clones. The ten biggest clones cover 2% to 2.5% of the sample.

From its cysteine to its phenylalanine, the CDR3 spans 15 amino acids. Only the CDR3 DNA is retained, 45 bases long and in frame from the first base. CDR1 and CDR2 were assigned from the germline V gene (reference sequence) as PRHDT and FYEKMQ. Relative to germline, V is missing 3 bases and J is missing 0 bases, with 2 bases of the junction outside any gene match. Sequencing was carried out using PBMCs. The sequence was obtained from a woman between 35 and 50 years old in good health and CMV-seronegative. Recombination linked TRBV13 to TRBJ1-2; 9 bases in the middle match TRBD1. The CDR3 amino acid sequence is: CASSLGQGANYGYTF. The nucleotide sequence reads TGTGCCAGCAGCTTGGGACAGGGAGCTAACTATGGCTACACCTTC.